The 32 T cell receptor beta chains given below trace back to one sample, sequenced in a study of T cell repertoires in cytomegalovirus infection. TCRdb reprocessed the reads with MiXCR, giving one entry per CDR3 protein. Seen here are around 130,000 distinct CDR3 sequences, 8% to 9% observed once, and the top ten hold over 9.5%. The material sequenced was PBMCs. The receptors come from a human donor in good health (CMV status not recorded). Some clones in this sample may be carry-over from other donors' samples.

V and J are TRBV15 and TRBJ1-6; D unclear. V lost 0 bases and J lost 6, with 15 bases in between. CDR3 length: 17 residues. Germline-derived CDR1 and CDR2 are LNHNV and YYDKDF (reference sequence). In nucleotides, the CDR3 is TGTGCCACCAGCAGAGATCGGACGCCCAAGGGTAATTCACCCCTCCACTTT. This codes for CATSRDRTPKGNSPLHF.

This clonotype was counted at least ten times. This chain joins TRBV6-6 and TRBJ2-3, with D maybe TRBD1 (6 bases). Between the trimmed V and J ends, which lost 8 bases and 0 bases, there was a span of 18 bases. Germline CDR1 is MNHNY and CDR2 is SVGAGI (reference sequence). CDR3 length: 16 residues. CDR3 amino acids: CASGPHREGSTDTQYF. In nucleotides, the CDR3 is TGTGCCAGCGGACCCCACAGGGAAGGTAGCACAGATACGCAGTATTTT.

The chain combines TRBV5-6 with TRBJ1-1, with a possible D match to TRBD1 (6 bases). V was shortened by 4 bases and J by 1 base, with 14 bases between the two germline ends. The CDR3 runs 15 residues. Germline V gives CDR1 SGHDT, CDR2 YYEEEE. The DNA for the CDR3 is TGTGCCAGCAGCATCACGGGACACTCGAACACTGAAGCTTTCTTT. Its protein product is CASSITGHSNTEAFF.

V usage is TRBV29-1 and J usage is TRBJ1-2; D unresolved. The germline V and J ends were trimmed by 2 bases and 7 bases, with 14 bases remaining between them. Germline V gives CDR1 SQVTM, CDR2 ANQGSEA. The CDR3 totals 13 residues. The CDR3, as DNA: TGCAGCGTTGAAAAGGAGGGCCTAGGTGGCTACACCTTC. The encoded protein is CSVEKEGLGGYTF.

The rearrangement uses TRBV19 and TRBJ2-2; D possibly corresponds to TRBD1 (6 bases). Trimming removed 5 bases at V and 6 bases at J, with 16 bases between. CDR3 length equals 15 residues. Germline V lookup: CDR1 LNHDA, CDR2 SQIVND (reference sequence). The DNA of the CDR3 is TGTGCCAGTAGTTACGGACAGAATCCACCCGGGGAGCTGTTTTTT. This encodes CASSYGQNPPGELFF.

This clonotype was counted many times. V usage is TRBV28 and J usage is TRBJ1-1; no clear D gene. The V gene lost 4 bases and the J gene lost 1 base, with 7 bases spanning the gap. CDR3 length: 13 amino acids. In germline, CDR1 is MDHEN, CDR2 SYDVKM. The DNA of the CDR3 is TGTGCCAGCAGTTCTCCGTCGAACACTGAAGCTTTCTTT. This encodes CASSSPSNTEAFF. The full variable domain, completed using reference TRBV28 and TRBJ1-1, is DVKVTQSSRYLVKRTGEKVFLECVQDMDHENMFWYRQDPGLGLRLIYFSYDVKMKEKGDIPEGYSVSREKKERFSLILESASTNQTSMYLCASSSPSNTEAFFGQGTRLTVV.

This clonotype was seen ten or more times. The chain links TRBV29-1 to TRBJ2-7; D may be TRBD1 (6 bases). The germline CDR1 and CDR2 sequences are SQVTM and ANQGSEA. Deletions cut 5 bases from V and 5 bases from J, with 10 bases between. The CDR3 has 11 residues. The CDR3 DNA is TGCAGCGTTAAAACAGGGAACGAGCAGTACTTC. Its protein product is CSVKTGNEQYF.

At least ten counts were recorded for this clonotype. The V call is TRBV14, the J call TRBJ2-1; a weak D match, TRBD2 (7 bases). This CDR3 spans 15 amino acids. Trimming stripped 0 bases from V and 8 bases from J, with 14 bases between. The germline V gene encodes CDR1 SGHDN and CDR2 FVKESK. The CDR3 reads CASSQDLGGGDEQFF. The CDR3 nucleotides read TGTGCCAGCAGCCAAGATTTGGGGGGGGGCGATGAGCAGTTCTTC.

The sample holds many counts of this clonotype. CDR3 DNA sequence: TGCAGCCTTTGGGACTCACAAGAGACCCAGTACTTC. Amino acids: CSLWDSQETQYF. V usage is TRBV29-1 and J usage is TRBJ2-5; possibly TRBD2 for D (6 bases). The germline gives CDR1 SQVTM, CDR2 ANQGSEA. There are 12 residues in the CDR3. Trimming took 8 bases from V and 2 from J, leaving 12 bases between them.

Many counts were recorded for this clonotype. The chain recombines TRBV7-9 with TRBJ2-7, with no clear D. Trimming left V 1 base short and J 5 bases short, with 12 bases between. The CDR3 length is 14 residues. CDR1 and CDR2 (germline): SEHNR, FQNEAQ (reference sequence). CDR3 DNA sequence: TGTGCCAGCAGCTTAGGCCCCTCCGGAGACGAGCAGTACTTC. Translating gives CASSLGPSGDEQYF.

CDR3 nucleotides: TGTGCCAGCAGTGAAACAGCTTCTAACTATGGCTACACCTTC. It codes for CASSETASNYGYTF. The gene calls are TRBV2 and TRBJ1-2; D is unresolved. Germline V CDR1 and CDR2: SNHLY, FYNNEI. This CDR3 contains 14 residues. Trimming took off 2 bases at V and 0 bases at J, with 7 bases between the two ends.

The gene calls are TRBV20-1 and TRBJ1-2; possible D gene TRBD1, 5 bases. The CDR3 runs 15 residues. Trimming left V 6 bases short and J 1 base short, with 18 bases between. CDR1 DFQATT and CDR2 SNEGSKA come from the germline V gene (reference sequence). CDR3 DNA: TGCAGTGCCCCTGGGGTAGGGGCGAATAACTATGGCTACACCTTC. It encodes CSAPGVGANNYGYTF.

The sample holds a few counts of this clonotype. This chain uses TRBV7-9 with TRBJ1-3; D unresolved. CDR1 is SEHNR, CDR2 FQNEAQ, per germline (reference sequence). This CDR3 is 14 amino acids long. With 3 bases removed from V and 1 base from J, the gap between germline ends came to 7 bases. The CDR3 nucleotides are TGTGCCAGCAGCTTTGGTGTATCTGGAAACACCATATATTTT. It codes for CASSFGVSGNTIYF.

This clonotype was seen repeatedly, ten times or more. The chain carries TRBV28 and TRBJ2-2, with 11 bases that match TRBD2. CDR1 and CDR2 from the germline V gene are MDHEN and SYDVKM. CDR3 length equals 14 residues. With 5 bases clipped from V and 4 bases from J, the junction kept 0 bases outside the gene matches. The CDR3 bases are TGTGCCAGCAGTCTAGCGGGGGGCACCGGGGAGCTGTTTTTT. Its translation: CASSLAGGTGELFF.

This clonotype was seen at least ten times. This chain joins TRBV12-3 or TRBV12-4 and TRBJ2-5, with TRBD2 as a possible D gene (5 bases). The CDR3 is 11 amino acids. V lost 5 bases, J lost 7 bases, and 8 bases lay in between. The CDR3 sequence is CASSTRRTQYF. The CDR3, as DNA: TGTGCCAGCAGTACTAGGAGGACCCAGTACTTC.

This clonotype was counted at least ten times. V gene TRBV9 combines with J gene TRBJ2-2; 13 bases match TRBD2. Losses at the gene ends were 2 bases for V and 7 bases for J; bases not matched to a gene: 5. There are 16 residues in the CDR3. Per germline, CDR1 SGDLS and CDR2 YYNGEE. In nucleotides, the CDR3 is TGTGCCAGCAGCGTCGGGACTAGCGGGGTTTTCGGGGAGCTGTTTTTT. It encodes CASSVGTSGVFGELFF.

The chain employs TRBV20-1 and TRBJ1-3; possible D gene TRBD1, 6 bases. The V end lost 1 base, the J end lost 2 bases, and 15 bases lay between the germline ends. There are 16 residues in the CDR3. Germline CDR1 and CDR2: DFQATT and SNEGSKA (reference sequence). The CDR3 DNA reads as TGCAGTGCTAGAGCACAGGGAAGCGGCGCTGGAAACACCATATATTTT. Translation gives CSARAQGSGAGNTIYF.

This clonotype showed up many times. The chain has TRBV6-5 and TRBJ1-2, with 9 nucleotides matching TRBD1. The CDR3 is 13 amino acids. The ends lost 7 bases at V and 9 bases at J; junction bases unmatched: 9. Germline CDR1 is MNHEY and CDR2 is SVGAGI. CDR3: CASIRDRAGSYTF. CDR3 nucleotide sequence: TGTGCCAGCATCCGGGACAGGGCTGGAAGCTACACCTTC.

With respect to this clonotype: This may stem from a read error, because a much larger clone lies one nucleotide away. The chain couples TRBV5-4 to TRBJ2-3; D gene uncertain. Germline values: CDR1 SGHNT, CDR2 YYREEE (reference sequence). The CDR3 has 15 amino acids. In DNA, the CDR3 is TGTGACAGCAGCTTGGATGGGATAACGGGAGATACGCAGTATTTT. It yields the protein CDSSLDGITGDTQYF.

The chain has TRBV28 and TRBJ1-5; perhaps TRBD1 as D (5 bases). Trimming stripped 6 bases from V and 0 bases from J, with 18 bases between. The germline gives CDR1 MDHEN, CDR2 SYDVKM. This CDR3 is built from 17 residues. In DNA form, the CDR3 reads TGTGCCAGCAGCACCCCGGGACGCGGGTCTAGCAATCAGCCCCAGCATTTT. Protein: CASSTPGRGSSNQPQHF.

This clonotype occurred a few times. The gene calls are TRBV20-1 and TRBJ2-7, with 7 nucleotides matching TRBD1. The CDR3 totals 15 residues. Trimming removed 5 bases from V and 7 bases from J; junction bases left unmatched: 17. The V gene's germline CDR1 is DFQATT and CDR2 SNEGSKA (reference sequence). CDR3 sequence (DNA): TGCAGTGCTGCCGGAAACCCCACAGGGGCCGGAGAGCAGTACTTC. Encoded protein: CSAAGNPTGAGEQYF.

This clonotype came up many times. This sequence joins TRBV27 and TRBJ1-1; D gene unclear. The V gene lost 3 bases and the J gene lost 0 bases, with 14 bases spanning the gap. The CDR3 is 16 amino acids. Germline V gene lookup returns CDR1 MNHEY and CDR2 SMNVEV (reference sequence). CDR3 in DNA: TGTGCCAGCAGTTTCCGAGTTGGGGTGGTGAACACTGAAGCTTTCTTT. This translates into CASSFRVGVVNTEAFF.

There are many counts of this clonotype. The rearrangement uses TRBV7-2 and TRBJ2-5; TRBD2 matches at 13 bases. The CDR3 is 17 amino acids. Germline CDR1 reads SGHTA; CDR2 reads FQGNSA. V was clipped by 1 base and J by 1 base; unmatched bases: 3. DNA of the CDR3: TGTGCCAGCAGCTTAGAGCGACTAGCGGGGGGCCAAGAGACCCAGTACTTC. Encoded protein: CASSLERLAGGQETQYF.

Ten or more counts support this clonotype. The rearrangement joins TRBV15 to TRBJ2-7; a weak D match, TRBD2 (6 bases). CDR3 length: 15 residues. CDR1 is LNHNV, CDR2 YYDKDF, per germline (reference sequence). Trimming left V 0 bases short and J 7 bases short, with 16 bases between. The CDR3 sequence: CATSRDLTGGGEQYF. The CDR3 DNA is TGTGCCACCAGCAGAGATTTAACAGGCGGAGGGGAGCAGTACTTC.

Details on this clonotype: This sequence may be a read error, since a much larger clone differs from it by one base. The chain combines TRBV6-5 with TRBJ2-2; TRBD2 is a possible D gene (5 bases). The CDR3 has 13 amino acids. Trimming left V 7 bases short and J 3 bases short, with 9 bases between. Per germline, CDR1 MNHEY and CDR2 SVGAGI. CDR3 residues: CASTRGDTGELFF. The CDR3 DNA sequence: TGTGCCAGCACCCGGGGTGACACCGGGGAGCTGTTTTTT.

This clonotype was recorded many times. The CDR3 region is CASSLVGTGGFGTEAFF. The CDR3 DNA reads as TGTGCCAGCAGCTTAGTGGGGACAGGGGGATTCGGCACTGAAGCTTTCTTT. The genes are TRBV7-2 and TRBJ1-1; 11 positions agree with TRBD1. J lost 4 bases, V lost 1 base, and 8 bases had no gene match. Germline V CDR1 and CDR2: SGHTA, FQGNSA. The CDR3 is 17 residues long. The whole variable domain, filled in from reference TRBV7-2 and TRBJ1-1, reads GAGVSQSPSNKVTEKGKDVELRCDPISGHTALYWYRQSLGQGLEFLIYFQGNSAPDKSGLPSDRFSAERTGGSVSTLTIQRTQQEDSAVYLCASSLVGTGGFGTEAFFGQGTRLTVV.

This chain joins TRBV15 and TRBJ1-2; D is unclear. Germline V CDR1 and CDR2: LNHNV, YYDKDF (reference sequence). CDR3 length: 16 amino acids. V was clipped by 2 bases and J by 8 bases, with 21 bases between them. The CDR3 DNA reads TGTGCCACCAGCAGACCAGGTATTGGGGAGGCGGAAGGCTACACCTTC. The encoded protein is CATSRPGIGEAEGYTF.

This clonotype occurred many times. The chain uses TRBV28 and TRBJ2-5; D is uncertain. Trimming pared 6 bases from V and 1 base from J, leaving 6 bases between. The germline V gene encodes CDR1 MDHEN and CDR2 SYDVKM. The CDR3 contains 12 residues. The CDR3 region is CASSRAQETQYF. Written as DNA, the CDR3 is TGTGCCAGCAGCCGGGCCCAAGAGACCCAGTACTTC.

V and J are TRBV11-2 and TRBJ1-2; D possibly corresponds to TRBD1 (5 bases). This CDR3 is built from 12 residues. Trimming removed 8 bases at V and 8 bases at J, with 15 bases between. The germline gives CDR1 SGHAT, CDR2 FQNNGV. The CDR3 region has the DNA TGTGCCAGCGCTCAGGGAGAGAAGGGCTACACCTTC. It specifies CASAQGEKGYTF.

This clonotype was counted at least ten times. The chain carries TRBV7-9 and TRBJ1-1; D gene unclear. This CDR3 has 16 amino acids. Per germline, CDR1 SEHNR and CDR2 FQNEAQ (reference sequence). Deletions cut 4 bases from V and 3 bases from J, with 18 bases between. The CDR3 region is CASSSLRSTGYTEAFF. The CDR3 DNA is TGTGCCAGCAGCTCCTTGCGGAGTACGGGGTACACTGAAGCTTTCTTT.

Many counts were recorded for this clonotype. V usage is TRBV10-3 and J usage is TRBJ1-2, with a weak D call TRBD1 (6 bases). V was trimmed by 0 bases and J by 4 bases, leaving 15 bases between them. Germline V gene data show CDR1 as ENHRY and CDR2 as SYGVKD. CDR3 size: 16 residues. CDR3 amino acids: CAISESAGATPYGYTF. In DNA, the CDR3 is TGTGCCATCAGTGAGTCGGCAGGGGCCACACCCTATGGCTACACCTTC.

This clonotype was observed many times. The gene calls are TRBV6-5 and TRBJ2-7; perhaps TRBD2 as D (5 bases). The CDR3 runs to 13 residues. CDR1 is MNHEY, CDR2 SVGAGI, per germline. V was shortened by 2 bases and J by 1 base, with 6 bases between the two germline ends. CDR3 in amino acids: CASSYPGSYEQYF. CDR3 bases: TGTGCCAGCAGTTACCCGGGATCCTACGAGCAGTACTTC.